Shown below are 29 T cell receptor beta chains from a single sample sequenced in a study of cytotoxic CD8 clonotypes in ibrutinib-treated CLL. The protocol was immunoSEQ multiplex PCR, while the TCRdb copy is restricted to in-frame clones and leaves out a portion. The top ten hold approximately 10% of the sample, which has just over 200,000 clones, just under 80% seen once. The sequencing here drew on PBMCs, taken after 12 months of ibrutinib treatment. Receptors originate from a human donor with chronic lymphocytic leukemia.

The rearrangement uses TRBV9 and TRBJ1-1; TRBD1 matches at 10 bases. Germline loops: CDR1 SGDLS, CDR2 YYNGEE. V lost 4 bases to trimming and J lost 10 bases; unmatched junction nucleotides: 10. CDR3 length: 14 residues. CDR3: CASSPFMGDRGAFF. Written as DNA, the CDR3 is TGTGCCAGCAGCCCATTTATGGGGGACAGGGGAGCTTTCTTT.

The chain combines TRBV5-4 with TRBJ2-1, with 8 bases identical to TRBD2. Trimming cost V 4 bases and J 4 bases; bases outside gene matches: 7. Germline CDR1 SGHNT, CDR2 YYREEE (reference sequence). This CDR3 is 15 amino acids long. DNA of the CDR3: TGTGCCAGCAGCCCTGGACTAGCCCCATACAATGAGCAGTTCTTC. Translating it yields CASSPGLAPYNEQFF.

To note about this clone: Given a much more abundant clone one base away, this may be a read error. This sample includes further DNA sequences coding for the same CDR3. This chain connects TRBV7-3 to TRBJ1-1, with 9 nucleotides matching TRBD1. Trimming took 3 bases from V and 1 from J; bases not matched to a gene: 0. Germline V CDR1 and CDR2: SGHTA, FQGTGA. The CDR3 sequence is 14 residues long. CDR3 amino acids: CASSLGQGNTEAFF. The CDR3 coding sequence is TGTGCCAGCAGCTTGGGACAGGGGAACACTGAAGCTTTCTTT.

The V call is TRBV19, the J call TRBJ2-1, with D perhaps being TRBD1 or TRBD2 (5 bases each). The length of the CDR3 is 14 residues. V lost 3 bases and J 7 bases, leaving 13 bases between the germline ends. From germline, CDR1 is LNHDA and CDR2 SQIVND (reference sequence). The CDR3 reads CASSIGTLRNEQFF. CDR3 DNA: TGTGCCAGTAGTATCGGGACCCTGCGGAATGAGCAGTTCTTC.

The gene calls are TRBV4-1 and TRBJ2-7; possibly TRBD1 for D (6 bases). Germline V gives CDR1 MGHRA, CDR2 YSYEKL. The CDR3 consists of 14 residues. V lost 4 bases and J lost 6, with 16 bases in between. The CDR3 bases are TGCGCCAGCAGCCCTTACACAGGGAACTCCGAGCAGTACTTC. It is translated as CASSPYTGNSEQYF.

The gene calls are TRBV5-1 and TRBJ2-1, with no clear D. There are 16 residues in the CDR3. The germline CDR1 and CDR2 sequences are SGHRS and YFSETQ. Between the trimmed V and J ends, which lost 3 bases and 0 bases, there was a span of 13 bases. CDR3 DNA sequence: TGCGCCAGCAGCTCCCAACCACTCGGCTCCTACAATGAGCAGTTCTTC. Residues: CASSSQPLGSYNEQFF.

The J gene is TRBJ2-7, the V gene TRBV2, with 11 bases aligning to TRBD2. Germline lookup yields CDR1 SNHLY and CDR2 FYNNEI. J lost 4 bases, V lost 6 bases, and 8 bases had no gene match. The CDR3 has 15 residues. The DNA for the CDR3 is TGTGCCAGCAGGGAAATTAGCGGGAGGGAATACGAGCAGTACTTC. Encoded protein: CASREISGREYEQYF.

The gene calls are TRBV20-1 and TRBJ2-7, with D maybe TRBD1 (5 bases). Germline CDR1 reads DFQATT; CDR2 reads SNEGSKA (reference sequence). The CDR3 is made up of 11 amino acids. V was pared by 6 bases and J by 3 bases, with 9 bases between. CDR3 loop: CSAKDNYEQYF. The CDR3 region has the DNA TGCAGTGCAAAGGACAACTACGAGCAGTACTTC.

The CDR3 sequence is CASSTEIIRYGYTF. The DNA of the CDR3 is TGTGCCAGCAGCACGGAGATTATCCGCTATGGCTACACCTTC. The genes are TRBV6-1 and TRBJ1-2; no clear D gene. CDR1 is MNHNS, CDR2 SASEGT, per germline. The CDR3 runs to 14 residues. Trimming pared 6 bases from V and 4 bases from J, leaving 15 bases between.

CDR3 nucleotides: TGCGCCAGCAGCCAAGTGGCCCAGGGTCAAGGTACGCAGTATTTT. Protein sequence: CASSQVAQGQGTQYF. The chain employs TRBV4-1 and TRBJ2-3; tentative D call: TRBD1 (5 bases). This CDR3 is 15 amino acids long. V lost 1 base and J 8 bases, leaving 16 bases between the germline ends. CDR1 is MGHRA and CDR2 is YSYEKL in the germline V gene.

The gene calls are TRBV27 and TRBJ2-5; 7 nucleotides align to TRBD2. Trimming took 6 bases from V and 5 from J; bases not matched to a gene: 6. The CDR3 is made up of 13 amino acids. CDR1 and CDR2 from the germline V gene are MNHEY and SMNVEV (reference sequence). The CDR3 DNA sequence: TGTGCCAGCAGCGATGCGGGAGTTGAGACCCAGTACTTC. It is translated as CASSDAGVETQYF.

Only a few counts were recorded for this clone. The V gene is TRBV27, the J gene TRBJ1-2, with 10 bases matching TRBD1. CDR3 length: 14 residues. Germline V gene sequence: CDR1 MNHEY, CDR2 SMNVEV (reference sequence). Trimming cost V 6 bases and J 0 bases; bases outside gene matches: 1. The CDR3 bases are TGTGCCAGCAGCGACAGGGGGCCTAACTATGGCTACACCTTC. Translating it yields CASSDRGPNYGYTF.

The gene calls are TRBV5-1 and TRBJ2-7; D unresolved. Germline values: CDR1 SGHRS, CDR2 YFSETQ. Trimming removed 3 bases at V and 2 bases at J, with 0 bases between. The CDR3 consists of 10 residues. The CDR3 DNA reads TGCGCCAGCAGCTCCTACGAGCAGTACTTC. Translated, it gives CASSSYEQYF.

V usage is TRBV4-1 and J usage is TRBJ1-2; tentatively, D is TRBD1 (5 bases). CDR3 length: 14 amino acids. Germline V gives CDR1 MGHRA, CDR2 YSYEKL. V shed 3 bases and J shed 4 bases, with 12 bases lying between them. CDR3 sequence (DNA): TGCGCCAGCAGCCAGGGACGATACCCCTATGGCTACACCTTC. Its protein product is CASSQGRYPYGYTF.

In its sample, this clone was seen a few times. The rearrangement joins TRBV10-3 to TRBJ2-7; D ambiguous. Trimming shortened V by 3 bases and J by 2 bases, and 2 bases separated the two germline ends. The germline CDR1 and CDR2 sequences are ENHRY and SYGVKD. This CDR3 is built from 11 residues. This chain's CDR3 is CAISDTYEQYF. CDR3 in DNA: TGTGCCATCAGTGACACCTACGAGCAGTACTTC.

The genes are TRBV4-1 and TRBJ1-5; tentatively, D is TRBD1 (5 bases). V was pared by 3 bases and J by 2 bases, with 11 bases between. Per germline, CDR1 MGHRA and CDR2 YSYEKL. CDR3 length: 15 amino acids. CDR3 in DNA: TGCGCCAGCAGCCAGGTCGGGGGTGGCAATCAGCCCCAGCATTTT. Translated: CASSQVGGGNQPQHF.

V usage is TRBV27 and J usage is TRBJ2-2, with D hard to call. V was pared by 2 bases and J by 0 bases, with 7 bases between. The CDR3 is 15 amino acids. Germline CDR1 reads MNHEY; CDR2 reads SMNVEV (reference sequence). In DNA form, the CDR3 reads TGTGCCAGCAGTTTACAGCTGACGAACACCGGGGAGCTGTTTTTT. It codes for CASSLQLTNTGELFF.

The chain recombines TRBV6-5 with TRBJ2-7; maybe TRBD2 (6 bases). CDR1 is MNHEY and CDR2 is SVGAGI in the germline V gene. V was clipped by 0 bases and J by 3 bases, with 15 bases between them. The CDR3 sequence is 16 residues long. Written as DNA, the CDR3 is TGTGCCAGCAGTTACTCGGGACTCGGGTATGGCTACGAGCAGTACTTC. Protein product: CASSYSGLGYGYEQYF.

The gene calls are TRBV19 and TRBJ1-2; D remains ambiguous. V gave up 8 bases and J gave up 2 bases, with 12 bases separating them. This CDR3 has 13 amino acids. CDR1 is LNHDA and CDR2 is SQIVND in the germline V gene (reference sequence). CDR3 amino acids: CASARYDNYGYTF. In DNA, the CDR3 is TGTGCCAGTGCCCGGTACGACAACTATGGCTACACCTTC.

This clone was seen only a few times. The V call is TRBV5-1, the J call TRBJ1-2; D gene uncertain. The CDR3 loop spans 14 amino acids. Germline values: CDR1 SGHRS, CDR2 YFSETQ. Trimming left V 0 bases short and J 6 bases short, with 12 bases between. The CDR3 here is CASSLDSRRDGYTF. CDR3 coding DNA: TGCGCCAGCAGCTTGGACAGCCGGAGGGATGGCTACACCTTC.

The chain uses TRBV2 and TRBJ2-1; 9 nucleotides match TRBD2. The junction had 4 bases not matched to a gene; V was cut back by 5 bases and J by 2 bases. This CDR3 has 15 residues. Germline CDR1 and CDR2: SNHLY and FYNNEI. The CDR3 DNA reads TGTGCCAGCAGTCAGACTAGCGGTGCCTACAATGAGCAGTTCTTC. Its translation is CASSQTSGAYNEQFF.

The chain employs TRBV7-9 and TRBJ1-4, with TRBD1 matching over 10 bases. Germline V gene sequence: CDR1 SEHNR, CDR2 FQNEAQ (reference sequence). The CDR3 runs 16 residues. Losses at the gene ends were 5 bases for V and 8 bases for J; bases not matched to a gene: 11. The DNA for the CDR3 is TGTGCCAGCAGCCGCGGACAGGGGGATATGAGAGAAAAACTGTTTTTT. Its protein is CASSRGQGDMREKLFF.

The sample holds a few counts of this clone. CDR3 nucleotides: TGTGCCAGCAGCTTAGAGGGGTACAATCAGCCCCAGCATTTT. Residues: CASSLEGYNQPQHF. The chain employs TRBV7-9 and TRBJ1-5; D may be TRBD1 (5 bases). Trimming took 1 base from V and 3 from J, leaving 7 bases between them. The CDR3 is 14 residues long. The germline CDR1 and CDR2 sequences are SEHNR and FQNEAQ (reference sequence).

This clone has a single count. This chain links TRBV2 with TRBJ1-5; D is undetermined. The CDR3 length is 14 residues. Germline CDR1 and CDR2: SNHLY and FYNNEI. Between the trimmed V and J ends, which lost 4 bases and 0 bases, there was a span of 7 bases. The CDR3 coding sequence is TGTGCCAGCAGTGCTTCAATTAGCAATCAGCCCCAGCATTTT. Protein: CASSASISNQPQHF.

The CDR3: CASMNSGANEYGYTF. The CDR3 bases are TGTGCCAGCATGAACTCGGGGGCTAACGAATATGGCTACACCTTC. V usage is TRBV6-1 and J usage is TRBJ1-2; D possibly corresponds to TRBD1 (6 bases). Deletions cut 7 bases from V and 5 bases from J, with 20 bases between. The germline gives CDR1 MNHNS, CDR2 SASEGT. The CDR3 contains 15 residues.

CDR3 DNA: TGTGCCAGCAGCCTAGAGGGGGAGGCCAAAGCTTTCTTT. The encoded protein is CASSLEGEAKAFF. The J gene is TRBJ1-1, the V gene TRBV7-3; a weak D match, TRBD1 (6 bases). V was trimmed by 5 bases and J by 9 bases, leaving 16 bases between them. Germline-derived CDR1 and CDR2 are SGHTA and FQGTGA. CDR3 size: 13 residues.

This rearrangement joins TRBV7-9 to TRBJ1-1; possibly TRBD1 for D (5 bases). V gave up 0 bases and J gave up 10 bases, with 9 bases separating them. CDR3 length equals 12 residues. Per germline, CDR1 SEHNR and CDR2 FQNEAQ (reference sequence). The CDR3 reads CASSLAMGGAFF. The CDR3 coding sequence is TGTGCCAGCAGCTTAGCGATGGGGGGAGCTTTCTTT.

The chain has TRBV4-1 and TRBJ2-3; 12 nucleotides match TRBD1. In germline, CDR1 is MGHRA, CDR2 YSYEKL. The CDR3 has 15 amino acids. V lost 6 bases to trimming and J lost 6 bases; unmatched junction nucleotides: 7. CDR3 DNA sequence: TGCGCCAGCAGGGCCGGGACAGGGGGCGCGGATACGCAGTATTTT. Protein: CASRAGTGGADTQYF.

V usage is TRBV25-1 and J usage is TRBJ2-5, with D possibly matching TRBD2 (5 bases). V shed 8 bases and J shed 0 bases, with 10 bases lying between them. Germline CDR1 and CDR2: MGHDK and SYGVNS. CDR3 length equals 13 residues. The CDR3 bases are TGTGCCAGCCAAGCGGCTAACCAAGAGACCCAGTACTTC. Its protein is CASQAANQETQYF.